The rows below give T cell receptor beta chains drawn from one sample of a study of CD8 T cells in Susac syndrome. In TCRdb, the immunoSEQ multiplex PCR reads were re-called with MiXCR into one record per CDR3 protein. The data show approximately 190,000 distinct CDR3 sequences, with nearly 97% seen just once and more than 0.08% held by the top ten. Sequencing was performed on CD4+ T cells from PBMCs. All receptors derive from a human donor with Susac syndrome. The CDR3 runs from the conserved cysteine through the conserved F or W. The D gene is left open where the match is weak. Where a row states a size, it is once, few, many or the class of an expanded clone; other rows omit it.

TGTGCCAGCAGTTCCCCATACCCCGACAGGGGCCCTACGGATGAGCAGTTCTTC | CASSSPYPDRGPTDEQFF | TRBV12-3/TRBV12-4 | TRBD1 | TRBJ2-1 | -
TGTGCCAGCAGCCCCGGGGGGGCAATCCAAGAGACCCAGTACTTC | CASSPGGAIQETQYF | TRBV7-2 | TRBD2 | TRBJ2-5 | -
TGCAGTGCTAGGACTAGCGGGGGCCTGAGCTCCTACAATGAGCAGTTCTTC | CSARTSGGLSSYNEQFF | TRBV20-1 | TRBD2 | TRBJ2-1 | -
TGTGCCAGCAGCCTAACCGGACAGGGGGGCTACACCTTC | CASSLTGQGGYTF | TRBV9 | TRBD1 | TRBJ1-2 | -
TGTGCCAGCAGCCAGAAGGCAGGGCCGAGCGAGCAGTACTTC | CASSQKAGPSEQYF | TRBV3-1 | - | TRBJ2-7 | -
TGCAGTGCTTTAGTTGCGGGACCATCCTCGTCTGGGGCCAACGTCCTGACTTTC | CSALVAGPSSSGANVLTF | TRBV20-1 | - | TRBJ2-6 | -
TGCGCCAGCAGCTTGGATTTTGGGCAAGGGGAGCTGTTTTTT | CASSLDFGQGELFF | TRBV5-1 | - | TRBJ2-2 | once
TGTGCCAGCAGCGTGCCGGGACCTGGAAACACCATATATTTT | CASSVPGPGNTIYF | TRBV5-4 | - | TRBJ1-3 | -
TGTGCCAGCTCACACCGGGACAGGCCCCCTGAGGGGGAGACCCAGTACTTC | CASSHRDRPPEGETQYF | TRBV18 | TRBD1 | TRBJ2-5 | -
TGTGCCAGCAGTGAGGAGACTAACTATGGCTACACCTTC | CASSEETNYGYTF | TRBV2 | - | TRBJ1-2 | -
TGTGCCAGCAGCGATAAGGGGATGAACACTGAAGCTTTCTTT | CASSDKGMNTEAFF | TRBV3-1 | - | TRBJ1-1 | -
TGTGCCAGCAGCTGGGGGGGCCCCTCCTACGAGCAGTACTTC | CASSWGGPSYEQYF | TRBV28 | - | TRBJ2-7 | -
TGCAGCGTTGACGCTAGCGGGCTTGCGAACACCGGGGAGCTGTTTTTT | CSVDASGLANTGELFF | TRBV29-1 | TRBD2 | TRBJ2-2 | -
TGCGCCAGCAGCCCGGGACAGTTAAACTATAATTCACCCCTCCACTTT | CASSPGQLNYNSPLHF | TRBV5-1 | TRBD1 | TRBJ1-6 | -
TGCAGCGTTGAATCAGGGGGAGGAGATACGCAGTATTTT | CSVESGGGDTQYF | TRBV29-1 | - | TRBJ2-3 | -
TGTGCCAGCAGCCCCTCCCGGGGGTATATGACCTACGAGCAGTACTTC | CASSPSRGYMTYEQYF | TRBV7-2 | - | TRBJ2-7 | -
TGTGCCAGCAGCCGGGACAGGGTGCAACAGTACTTC | CASSRDRVQQYF | TRBV13 | TRBD1 | TRBJ2-7 | once
TGCGCCAGCAGCCAAACCGGGGGCTCGACAGATACGCAGTATTTT | CASSQTGGSTDTQYF | TRBV4-3 | - | TRBJ2-3 | once
TGTGCCAGCAGCGCTGTTTGGTTCACTGAAGCTTTCTTT | CASSAVWFTEAFF | TRBV27 | - | TRBJ1-1 | -
TGTGCCAGCAGTTTACAGGGGGCTCACTATGGCTACACCTTC | CASSLQGAHYGYTF | TRBV12-3/TRBV12-4 | TRBD1 | TRBJ1-2 | -
TGTGCCACCGCAGGGGGCTTTGGCCAAGAGACCCAGTACTTC | CATAGGFGQETQYF | TRBV12-3/TRBV12-4 | TRBD1 | TRBJ2-5 | -
TGTGCTAGTGGCCCCGGGGATCAGGGGGACGCTTTCTTT | CASGPGDQGDAFF | TRBV12-5 | TRBD1 | TRBJ1-1 | -
TGCAGCGCCCCACGATTTGGCACAGATACGCAGTATTTT | CSAPRFGTDTQYF | TRBV29-1 | - | TRBJ2-3 | -
TGTGCCAGCAGCGTAGGAGGATTAGGCTACGAGCAGTACTTC | CASSVGGLGYEQYF | TRBV9 | - | TRBJ2-7 | -
TGTGCCAGCAGTTTTGGCCGTCGGGGCGCGGGGGGAGAGACCCAGTACTTC | CASSFGRRGAGGETQYF | TRBV12-3/TRBV12-4 | TRBD2 | TRBJ2-5 | -
TGTGCCACCCCACGCCGGAAGGGGGATGCAACTAATGAAAAACTGTTTTTT | CATPRRKGDATNEKLFF | TRBV24-1 | - | TRBJ1-4 | -
TGTGCCAGCACCGCACGGGACAAAAACATTCAGTACTTC | CASTARDKNIQYF | TRBV2 | - | TRBJ2-4 | -
TGCGCCAGCATTAGGGACAGGGCCTATGGTGAGCAGTTCTTC | CASIRDRAYGEQFF | TRBV10-2 | TRBD1 | TRBJ2-1 | -
TGTGCCAGCAGCCCAGAAAATGGTGGCATTGACAGGGTTCATGGCTACACCTTC | CASSPENGGIDRVHGYTF | TRBV21-1 | - | TRBJ1-2 | -
TGTGCCAGCAGCCGGGGACATTCGAGCAATCAGCCCCAGCATTTT | CASSRGHSSNQPQHF | TRBV6-5 | - | TRBJ1-5 | -
TGTGCCAGCAGCTCGCCTGGGGGGCCCCAGCATTTT | CASSSPGGPQHF | TRBV5-4 | - | TRBJ1-5 | once
TGTGCCTGGACCCGAAGTCGCCTAGCACAGGGAGGAGACTATGGCTACACCTTC | CAWTRSRLAQGGDYGYTF | TRBV30 | - | TRBJ1-2 | -
TGCAGCGTCTGGACAGGGAGCCCTTCTTACGAGCAGTACTTC | CSVWTGSPSYEQYF | TRBV29-1 | TRBD1 | TRBJ2-7 | -
TGCAGCGCCGCAGGGGGCGGAGGCTATGGCTACACCTTC | CSAAGGGGYGYTF | TRBV29-1 | TRBD1 | TRBJ1-2 | -
TGTGCCCAAATTCTTGGGACAGGGCTTGGGAACACTGAAGCTTTCTTT | CAQILGTGLGNTEAFF | TRBV30 | TRBD1 | TRBJ1-1 | -
TGTGCCAGCAGCCCGGACCTTCGAGGAAACACCATATATTTT | CASSPDLRGNTIYF | TRBV13 | - | TRBJ1-3 | -
TGTGCCAGCAGTGACAGGGGGTACTACGAGCAGTACTTC | CASSDRGYYEQYF | TRBV2 | TRBD1 | TRBJ2-7 | once
TGTGCCAGCAGCCAATCGTTACCGGGACAGCCGGGAGAGACCCAGTACTTC | CASSQSLPGQPGETQYF | TRBV3-1 | TRBD1 | TRBJ2-5 | -
TGCAGCGTTTCTCAGGGGACGGATCAGCCCCAGCATTTT | CSVSQGTDQPQHF | TRBV29-1 | - | TRBJ1-5 | once
TGTGCCACCAGTGCAGGACAGGGGAAGACAGATACGCAGTATTTT | CATSAGQGKTDTQYF | TRBV24-1 | TRBD1 | TRBJ2-3 | -